This T cell receptor beta chain was identified in a study of response to subunit inactivated influenza vaccine. Study results and limitations: Authors suggested each seasonal influenza vaccination recruits few new T cells.

As concerns this clonotype: The target antigen is unknown.

Germline values: CDR1 SGHVS, CDR2 FNYEAQ. J was trimmed by 7 bases and V by 5 bases; bases with no gene match: 7. The CDR3 runs 16 residues. TCRdb analysed the RT-PCR reads with MiXCR anew, one entry per CDR3 protein. This table has about 620,000 distinct CDR3 sequences, approximately 12% appearing once. J is TRBJ2-1 and V is TRBV7-6; 14 bases align to TRBD2. This receptor was identified in a man in his fifties who received an inactivated influenza vaccine. The source material was PBMCs from blood, sampled on the day of vaccination. In DNA form, the CDR3 reads TGTGCCAGCAGCGCGTGGACTAGCGGGAGGTTGAATGAGCAGTTCTTC. It is translated as CASSAWTSGRLNEQFF. Full variable domain (outside the CDR3, taken from reference TRBV7-6 and TRBJ2-1): GAGVSQSPRYKVTKRGQDVALRCDPISGHVSLYWYRQALGQGPEFLTYFNYEAQQDKSGLPNDRFSAERPEGSISTLTIQRTEQRDSAMYRCASSAWTSGRLNEQFFGPGTRLTVL.